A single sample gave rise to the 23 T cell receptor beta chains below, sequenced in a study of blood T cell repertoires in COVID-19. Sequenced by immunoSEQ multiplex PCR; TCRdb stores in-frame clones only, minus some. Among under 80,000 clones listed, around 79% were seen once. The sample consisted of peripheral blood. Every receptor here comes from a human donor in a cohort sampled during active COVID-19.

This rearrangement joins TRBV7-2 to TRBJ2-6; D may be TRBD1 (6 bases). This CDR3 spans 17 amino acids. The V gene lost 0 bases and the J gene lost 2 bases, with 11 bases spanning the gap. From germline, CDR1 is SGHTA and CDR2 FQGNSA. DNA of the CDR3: TGTGCCAGCAGCTTAGCGGGGGCCAGGGCTGGGGCCAACGTCCTGACTTTC. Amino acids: CASSLAGARAGANVLTF. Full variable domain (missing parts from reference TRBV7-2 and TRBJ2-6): GAGVSQSPSNKVTEKGKDVELRCDPISGHTALYWYRQSLGQGLEFLIYFQGNSAPDKSGLPSDRFSAERTGGSVSTLTIQRTQQEDSAVYLCASSLAGARAGANVLTFGAGSRLTVL.

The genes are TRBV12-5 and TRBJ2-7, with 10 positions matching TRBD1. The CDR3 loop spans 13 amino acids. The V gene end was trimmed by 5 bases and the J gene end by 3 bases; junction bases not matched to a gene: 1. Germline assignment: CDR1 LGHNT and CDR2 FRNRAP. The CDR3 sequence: CASGRDRGYEQYF. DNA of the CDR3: TGTGCTAGTGGTAGGGACAGGGGCTACGAGCAGTACTTC.

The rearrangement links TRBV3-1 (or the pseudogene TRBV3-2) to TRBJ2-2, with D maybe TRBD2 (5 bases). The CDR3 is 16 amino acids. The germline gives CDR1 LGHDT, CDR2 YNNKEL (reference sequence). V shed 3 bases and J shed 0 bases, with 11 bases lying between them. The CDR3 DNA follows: TGTGCCAGCAGCCACTTAGGGAGTACGAACACCGGGGAGCTGTTTTTT. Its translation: CASSHLGSTNTGELFF.

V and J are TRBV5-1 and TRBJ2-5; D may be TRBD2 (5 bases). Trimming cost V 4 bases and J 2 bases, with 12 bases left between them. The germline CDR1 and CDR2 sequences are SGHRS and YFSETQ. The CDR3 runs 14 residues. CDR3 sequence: CASSPAGDQETQYF. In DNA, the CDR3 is TGCGCCAGCAGCCCGGCGGGCGATCAAGAGACCCAGTACTTC.

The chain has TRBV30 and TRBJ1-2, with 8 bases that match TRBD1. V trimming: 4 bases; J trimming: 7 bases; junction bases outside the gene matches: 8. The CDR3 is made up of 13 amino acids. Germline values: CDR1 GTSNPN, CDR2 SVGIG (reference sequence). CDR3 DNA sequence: TGTGCCTGGACCGGACAGGGCGGAGGTGGCTACACCTTC. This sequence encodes CAWTGQGGGGYTF. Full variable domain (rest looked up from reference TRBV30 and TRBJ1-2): SQTIHQWPATLVQPVGSPLSLECTVEGTSNPNLYWYRQAAGRGLQLLFYSVGIGQISSEVPQNLSASRPQDRQFILSSKKLLLSDSGFYLCAWTGQGGGGYTFGSGTRLTVV.

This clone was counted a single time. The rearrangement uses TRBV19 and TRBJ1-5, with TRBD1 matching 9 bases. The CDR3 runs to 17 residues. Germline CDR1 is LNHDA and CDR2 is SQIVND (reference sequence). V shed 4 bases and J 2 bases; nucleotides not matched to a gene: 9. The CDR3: CASSTTGGGVGNQPQHF. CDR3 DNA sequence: TGTGCCAGTAGTACTACAGGGGGCGGTGTAGGCAATCAGCCCCAGCATTTT.

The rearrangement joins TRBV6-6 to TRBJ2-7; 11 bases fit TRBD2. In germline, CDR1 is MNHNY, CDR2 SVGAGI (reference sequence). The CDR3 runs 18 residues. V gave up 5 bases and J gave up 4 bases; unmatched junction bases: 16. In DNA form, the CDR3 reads TGTGCCAGCAGTCCTACCCCAGCACTAGCGGGAGTAAGGTACGAGCAGTACTTC. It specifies CASSPTPALAGVRYEQYF.

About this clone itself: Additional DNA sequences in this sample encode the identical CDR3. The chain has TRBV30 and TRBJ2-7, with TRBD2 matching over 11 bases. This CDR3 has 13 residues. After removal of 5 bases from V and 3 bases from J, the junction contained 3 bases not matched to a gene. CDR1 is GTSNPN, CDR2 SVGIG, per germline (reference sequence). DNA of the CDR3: TGTGCCTGGGGGCTAGCGGGAGGCTACGAGCAGTACTTC. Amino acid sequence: CAWGLAGGYEQYF.

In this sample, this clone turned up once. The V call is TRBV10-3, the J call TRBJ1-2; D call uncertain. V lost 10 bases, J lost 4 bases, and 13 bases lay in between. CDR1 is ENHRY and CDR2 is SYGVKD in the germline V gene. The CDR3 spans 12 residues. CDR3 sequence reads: CATTSSGYGYTF. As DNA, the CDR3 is TGTGCCACCACCAGCAGCGGCTATGGCTACACCTTC.

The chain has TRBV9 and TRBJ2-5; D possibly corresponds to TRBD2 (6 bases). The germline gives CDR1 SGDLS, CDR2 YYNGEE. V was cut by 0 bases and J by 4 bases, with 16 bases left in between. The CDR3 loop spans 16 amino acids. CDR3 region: CASSVAPQGGTETQYF. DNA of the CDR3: TGTGCCAGCAGCGTAGCTCCCCAGGGAGGTACAGAGACCCAGTACTTC.

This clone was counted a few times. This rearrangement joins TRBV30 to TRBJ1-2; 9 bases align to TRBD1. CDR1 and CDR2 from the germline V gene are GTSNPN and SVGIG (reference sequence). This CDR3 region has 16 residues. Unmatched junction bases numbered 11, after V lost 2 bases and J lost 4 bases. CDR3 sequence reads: CAWSRVQGARIYGYTF. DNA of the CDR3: TGTGCCTGGAGTCGGGTACAGGGGGCCAGGATCTATGGCTACACCTTC. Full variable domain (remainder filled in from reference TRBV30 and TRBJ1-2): SQTIHQWPATLVQPVGSPLSLECTVEGTSNPNLYWYRQAAGRGLQLLFYSVGIGQISSEVPQNLSASRPQDRQFILSSKKLLLSDSGFYLCAWSRVQGARIYGYTFGSGTRLTVV.

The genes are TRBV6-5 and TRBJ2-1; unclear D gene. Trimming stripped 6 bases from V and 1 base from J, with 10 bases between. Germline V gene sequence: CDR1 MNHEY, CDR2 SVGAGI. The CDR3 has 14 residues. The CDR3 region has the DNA TGTGCCAGCAGGGCCTTATTATCCTACAATGAGCAGTTCTTC. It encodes CASRALLSYNEQFF.

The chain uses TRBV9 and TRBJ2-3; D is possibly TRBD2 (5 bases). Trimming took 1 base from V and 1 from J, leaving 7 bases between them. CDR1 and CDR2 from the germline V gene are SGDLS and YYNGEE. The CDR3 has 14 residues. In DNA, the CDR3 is TGTGCCAGCAGCGTAACGCGGGGCACAGATACGCAGTATTTT. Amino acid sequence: CASSVTRGTDTQYF.

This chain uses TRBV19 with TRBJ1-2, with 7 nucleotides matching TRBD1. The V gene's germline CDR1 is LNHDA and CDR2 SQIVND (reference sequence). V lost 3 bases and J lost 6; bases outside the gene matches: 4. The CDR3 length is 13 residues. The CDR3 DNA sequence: TGTGCCAGTAGTATTATAGGGGGCGATGGCTACACCTTC. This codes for CASSIIGGDGYTF.

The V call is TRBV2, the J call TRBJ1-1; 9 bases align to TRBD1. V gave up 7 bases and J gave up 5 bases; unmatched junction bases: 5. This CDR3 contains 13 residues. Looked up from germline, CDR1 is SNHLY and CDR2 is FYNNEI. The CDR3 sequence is CASTGQGLTEAFF. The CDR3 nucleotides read TGTGCCAGCACCGGACAGGGGTTGACTGAAGCTTTCTTT.

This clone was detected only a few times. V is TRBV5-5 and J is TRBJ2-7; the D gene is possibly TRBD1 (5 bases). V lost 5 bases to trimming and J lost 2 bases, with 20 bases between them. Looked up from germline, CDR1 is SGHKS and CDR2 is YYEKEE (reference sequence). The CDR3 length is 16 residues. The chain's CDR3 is CASRSDSSPTTYEQYF. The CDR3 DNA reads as TGTGCCAGCAGGTCCGACAGTTCCCCAACGACCTACGAGCAGTACTTC.

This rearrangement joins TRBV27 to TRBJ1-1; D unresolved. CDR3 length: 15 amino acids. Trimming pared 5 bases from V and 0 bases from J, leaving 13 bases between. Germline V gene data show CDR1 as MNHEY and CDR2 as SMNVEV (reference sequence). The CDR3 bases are TGTGCCAGCAGTCAAAAGAGTCTAATGAACACTGAAGCTTTCTTT. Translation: CASSQKSLMNTEAFF.

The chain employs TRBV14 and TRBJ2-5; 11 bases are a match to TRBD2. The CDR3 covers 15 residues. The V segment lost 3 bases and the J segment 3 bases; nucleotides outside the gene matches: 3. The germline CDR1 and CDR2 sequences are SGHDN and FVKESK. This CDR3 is CASSQGLAEKETQYF. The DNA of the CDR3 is TGTGCCAGCAGCCAGGGACTAGCGGAAAAAGAGACCCAGTACTTC.

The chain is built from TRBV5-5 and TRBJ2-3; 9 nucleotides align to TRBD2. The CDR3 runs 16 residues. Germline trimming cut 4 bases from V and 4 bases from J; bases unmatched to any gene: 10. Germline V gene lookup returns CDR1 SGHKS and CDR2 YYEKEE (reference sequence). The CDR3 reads CASSPPGTSISDTQYF. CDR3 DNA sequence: TGTGCCAGCAGCCCCCCCGGGACTAGCATTTCAGATACGCAGTATTTT.

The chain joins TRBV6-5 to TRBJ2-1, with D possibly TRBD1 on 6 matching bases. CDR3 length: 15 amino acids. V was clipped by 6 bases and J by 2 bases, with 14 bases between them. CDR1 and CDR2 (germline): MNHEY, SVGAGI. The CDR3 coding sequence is TGTGCCAGCAGAAGGGGGTACGACACCTACAATGAGCAGTTCTTC. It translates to CASRRGYDTYNEQFF.

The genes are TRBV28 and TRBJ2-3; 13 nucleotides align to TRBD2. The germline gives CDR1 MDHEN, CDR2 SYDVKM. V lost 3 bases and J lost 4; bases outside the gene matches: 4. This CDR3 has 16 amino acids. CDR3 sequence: CASSFLLAGGSDTQYF. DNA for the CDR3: TGTGCCAGCAGTTTCTTACTAGCGGGAGGGTCAGATACGCAGTATTTT.

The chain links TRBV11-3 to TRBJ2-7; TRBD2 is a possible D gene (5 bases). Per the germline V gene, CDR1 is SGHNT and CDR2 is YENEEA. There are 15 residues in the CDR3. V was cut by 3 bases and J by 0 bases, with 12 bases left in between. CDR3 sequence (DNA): TGTGCCAGCAGCTTTGGTGGGAGACCCTCCTACGAGCAGTACTTC. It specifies CASSFGGRPSYEQYF.

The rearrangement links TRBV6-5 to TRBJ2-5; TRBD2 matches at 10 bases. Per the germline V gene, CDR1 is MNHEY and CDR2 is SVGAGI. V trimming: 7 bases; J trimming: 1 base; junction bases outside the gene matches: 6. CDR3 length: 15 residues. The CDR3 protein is CASTSGLARQETQYF. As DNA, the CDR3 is TGTGCCAGCACCTCGGGACTAGCGCGCCAAGAGACCCAGTACTTC.